The following is a T cell receptor beta chain sequence with its context. The germline gives CDR1 SGHRS, CDR2 YFSETQ. V lost 2 bases to trimming and J lost 1 base, with 11 bases between them. This CDR3 has 15 amino acids. The sample originates from a study of siplizumab effects on memory and regulatory T cells. Sequencing of each sample assayed around 10^5 TCR templates. Profiled with immunoSEQ multiplex PCR; TCRdb holds only in-frame clones, not every one. The sample records 98,000 or so clones, about 93% being singletons. This receptor was taken from a human donor in good health. Sequencing input: Tregs sorted from blood. The chain couples TRBV5-1 to TRBJ2-3; D gene ambiguous. The CDR3 loop is CASSLNRPRTDTQYF. The CDR3 DNA follows: TGCGCCAGCAGCTTAAACAGACCCCGCACAGATACGCAGTATTTT. The full variable domain, in which reference TRBV5-1 and TRBJ2-3 provide the parts outside the CDR3, is KAGVTQTPRYLIKTRGQQVTLSCSPISGHRSVSWYQQTPGQGLQFLFEYFSETQRNKGNFPGRFSGRQFSNSRSEMNVSTLELGDSALYLCASSLNRPRTDTQYFGPGTRLTVL.